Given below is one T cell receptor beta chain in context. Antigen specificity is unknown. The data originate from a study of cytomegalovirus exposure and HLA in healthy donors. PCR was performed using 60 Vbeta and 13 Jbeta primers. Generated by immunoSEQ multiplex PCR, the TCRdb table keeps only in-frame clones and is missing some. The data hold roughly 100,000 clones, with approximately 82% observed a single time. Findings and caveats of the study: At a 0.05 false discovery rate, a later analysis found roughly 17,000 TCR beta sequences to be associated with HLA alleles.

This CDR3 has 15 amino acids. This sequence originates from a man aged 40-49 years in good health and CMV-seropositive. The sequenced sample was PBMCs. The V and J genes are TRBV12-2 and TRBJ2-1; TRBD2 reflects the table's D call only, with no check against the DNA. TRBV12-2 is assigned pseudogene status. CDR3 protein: CASRPSGRAYNEQFF. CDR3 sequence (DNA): TGTGCAAGTCGCCCGAGCGGGAGGGCCTACAATGAGCAGTTCTTC.